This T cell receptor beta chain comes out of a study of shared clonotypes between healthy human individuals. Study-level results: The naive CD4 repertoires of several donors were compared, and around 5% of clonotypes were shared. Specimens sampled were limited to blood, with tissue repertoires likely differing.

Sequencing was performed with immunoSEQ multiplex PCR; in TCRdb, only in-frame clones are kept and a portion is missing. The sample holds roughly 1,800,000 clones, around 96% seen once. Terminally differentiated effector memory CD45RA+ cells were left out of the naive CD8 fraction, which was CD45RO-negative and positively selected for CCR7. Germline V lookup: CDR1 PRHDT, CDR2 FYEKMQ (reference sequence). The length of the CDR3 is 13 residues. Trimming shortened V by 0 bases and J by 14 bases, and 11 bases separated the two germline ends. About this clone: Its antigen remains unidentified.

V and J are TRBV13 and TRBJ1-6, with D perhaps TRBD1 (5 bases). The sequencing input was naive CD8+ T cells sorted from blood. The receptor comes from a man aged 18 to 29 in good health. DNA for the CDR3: TGTGCCAGCAGCTTAGGTGACGGGGACTCCCTCCACTTT. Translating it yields CASSLGDGDSLHF.